This TCR beta chain was sequenced in a study of OX40 agonist ivuxolimab in advanced cancers. Study-wide context: Dose-escalation subjects each had hepatocellular carcinoma, melanoma, renal cell or head and neck cancer.

With V trimmed by 3 bases and J by 5 bases, 4 bases remained unmatched. Germline-derived CDR1 and CDR2 are SGHDT and YYEEEE. The CDR3 consists of 15 residues. Sequencing used immunoSEQ multiplex PCR; TCRdb keeps in-frame clones, though not all of them. The data contain around 95,000 clones, about 91% of them seen just once; the ten biggest clones take up 0.16%. This chain links TRBV5-6 with TRBJ1-6, with 8 bases matching TRBD1. This sample comprised CD4+ or CD8+ T cells sorted from blood, obtained in a trial of the OX40 agonist ivuxolimab. The clonotype comes from an adult with an advanced solid tumor such as melanoma, head and neck, liver or kidney cancer. This CDR3 is CASSYGTGNNSPLHF. The CDR3 bases are TGTGCCAGCAGCTACGGGACAGGCAATAATTCACCCCTCCACTTT.